These T cell receptor beta chains were read from a single sample in a study of cytomegalovirus exposure and HLA in healthy donors. Here immunoSEQ multiplex PCR was the method, and the copy in TCRdb shows in-frame clones only, minus some. The repertoire consists of 160,000 or so clones, with more than 65% occurring once and the leading ten covering approximately 4.6%. Source material: PBMCs. These receptors were collected from a man aged 18 to 30 in good health and CMV-seropositive. Each CDR3 is given without its conserved first and last residue.

j_gene: TRBJ1-5
v_gene: TRBV19
CDR3aa: ASSFADSLNQPQH

j_gene: TRBJ2-1
v_gene: TRBV14
CDR3aa: ASSLLWGPISEQF

j_gene: TRBJ2-5
v_gene: TRBV29-1
CDR3aa: SVSRDRGGVKEETQY

j_gene: TRBJ1-4
v_gene: TRBV11-2
CDR3aa: ASSLGSGDEKLF

j_gene: TRBJ2-1
v_gene: TRBV14
CDR3aa: ASRDSGSSYNEQF

j_gene: TRBJ1-1
v_gene: TRBV2
CDR3aa: ASSEVSNTEAF

j_gene: TRBJ2-3
v_gene: TRBV6-5
CDR3aa: AAKRERGTDTQY

j_gene: TRBJ2-3
v_gene: TRBV27
CDR3aa: ASSRLDRRSTDTQY

j_gene: TRBJ2-3
v_gene: TRBV18
CDR3aa: ASSKTGAEPGQMATQY

j_gene: TRBJ1-5
v_gene: TRBV5-5
CDR3aa: ASTAEGNSNQPQH

j_gene: TRBJ1-4
v_gene: TRBV10-3
CDR3aa: ATGGTGGADEKLF

j_gene: TRBJ2-1
v_gene: TRBV28
CDR3aa: ASSLQRASYNEQF

j_gene: TRBJ2-5
v_gene: TRBV18
CDR3aa: ASSLTSGRETQY

j_gene: TRBJ2-1
v_gene: TRBV10-3
CDR3aa: AISSTGDLYNEQF

j_gene: TRBJ1-4
v_gene: TRBV6-5
CDR3aa: ASSFGRGNEKLF

j_gene: TRBJ1-6
v_gene: TRBV30
CDR3aa: AWSPRGNSPLH

j_gene: TRBJ2-5
v_gene: TRBV4-2
CDR3aa: ASSQDGAGGGQETQY

j_gene: TRBJ1-2
v_gene: TRBV5-1
CDR3aa: ASSLEGASYGYT

j_gene: TRBJ2-3
v_gene: TRBV7-9
CDR3aa: ASSLGPGVEDTQY

j_gene: TRBJ2-4
v_gene: TRBV6-5
CDR3aa: ASRKQGENIQY

j_gene: TRBJ1-6
v_gene: TRBV5-6
CDR3aa: ASSFRGDRGNSPLH

j_gene: TRBJ2-5
v_gene: TRBV9
CDR3aa: ASSVGTEGTQY

j_gene: TRBJ2-1
v_gene: TRBV9
CDR3aa: ASSASGEQF

j_gene: TRBJ2-2
v_gene: TRBV4-1
CDR3aa: ASSQPGTSGYTGELF

j_gene: TRBJ1-6
v_gene: TRBV5-1
CDR3aa: ASSLDGDSYNSPLH

j_gene: TRBJ1-5
v_gene: TRBV19
CDR3aa: ASSPTGGSQPQH

j_gene: TRBJ2-1
v_gene: TRBV5-8
CDR3aa: ASSLVPLAGRLSDYNEQF

j_gene: TRBJ2-2
v_gene: TRBV11-3
CDR3aa: ASSSSGAGELF

j_gene: TRBJ2-1
v_gene: TRBV1
CDR3aa: TSSRGRGNSYNEQF

j_gene: TRBJ2-1
v_gene: TRBV12-5
CDR3aa: ASGLGQGIDNEQF

j_gene: TRBJ1-4
v_gene: TRBV30
CDR3aa: AWNVPGTNEKLF

j_gene: TRBJ1-1
v_gene: TRBV4-2
CDR3aa: ASSPLEGNTEAF

j_gene: TRBJ2-5
v_gene: TRBV5-4
CDR3aa: ASSPTGVQETQY

j_gene: TRBJ2-5
v_gene: TRBV7-9
CDR3aa: SSSGSTGGRETQY

j_gene: TRBJ1-5
v_gene: TRBV28
CDR3aa: ASSIPGYSNQPQH

j_gene: TRBJ2-1
v_gene: TRBV28
CDR3aa: ASSPLQWLSLYNEQF

j_gene: TRBJ2-5
v_gene: TRBV10-3
CDR3aa: ATSSSGETQY

j_gene: TRBJ1-1
v_gene: TRBV28
CDR3aa: ASSLGLLGMGTEAF

j_gene: TRBJ1-6
v_gene: TRBV6-6
CDR3aa: ASSYSILGNSPLH

j_gene: TRBJ2-1
v_gene: TRBV7-2
CDR3aa: ASSVGVSSYNEQF